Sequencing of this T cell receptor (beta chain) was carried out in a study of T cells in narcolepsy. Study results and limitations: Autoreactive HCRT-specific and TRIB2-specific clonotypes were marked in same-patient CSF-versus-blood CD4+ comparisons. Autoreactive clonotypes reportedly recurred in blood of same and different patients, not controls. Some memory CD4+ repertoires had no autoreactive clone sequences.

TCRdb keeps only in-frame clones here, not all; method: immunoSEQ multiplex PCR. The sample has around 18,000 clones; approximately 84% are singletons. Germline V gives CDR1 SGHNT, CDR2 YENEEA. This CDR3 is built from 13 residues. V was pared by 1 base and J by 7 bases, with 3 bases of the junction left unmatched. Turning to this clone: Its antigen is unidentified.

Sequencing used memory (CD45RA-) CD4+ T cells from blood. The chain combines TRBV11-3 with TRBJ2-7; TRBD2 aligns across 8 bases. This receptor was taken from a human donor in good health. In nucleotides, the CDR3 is TGTGCCAGCAGCTTAGGTCGGGGGGGAGAGCAGTACTTC. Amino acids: CASSLGRGGEQYF.